These T cell receptor beta chains were read from a single sample in a study of cytomegalovirus exposure and HLA in healthy donors. Produced via immunoSEQ multiplex PCR; TCRdb's table is partial and in-frame only. This sample has over 250,000 clones, with approximately 86% found just once. Sequencing was done on a sample of PBMCs. These receptors originate from a young woman in good health and CMV-seronegative. CDR3s include the opening cysteine and the closing phenylalanine or tryptophan. A D gene is named only where the DNA matches it firmly. Clone size appears in some rows only: once, few, many, or a class for an expanded clone.

13	NA	NA	TRBV28	TRBJ2-1	TGTGCCAGCAGTTTATGGCAGTCCAATGAGCAGTTCTTC	CASSLWQSNEQFF
15	NA	NA	TRBV7-8	TRBJ1-1	TGTGTCACGGCTACGGGAACAGTTTTGAACACTGAAGCTTTCTTT	CVTATGTVLNTEAFF
12	NA	NA	TRBV6-5	TRBJ2-1	TGTGCCAGCACCAACCGGTACAATGAGCAGTTCTTC	CASTNRYNEQFF
15	TRBD1	NA	TRBV6-5	TRBJ2-7	TGTGCCAGCAGTTCCTCGGGACAGGGGGCTGGTGAGCAGTACTTC	CASSSSGQGAGEQYF
13	NA	NA	TRBV19	TRBJ1-1	TGTGCCAGTACCTTCGGGGGGAGCACTGAAGCTTTCTTT	CASTFGGSTEAFF
15	NA	NA	TRBV18	TRBJ1-6	TGTGCCAGCTCACCAATGAGACAGTTAAATTCACCCCTCCACTTT	CASSPMRQLNSPLHF
13	NA	NA	TRBV28	TRBJ2-7	TGTGCCAGCAGCCCCCGGGGCTCCTACGAGCAGTACTTC	CASSPRGSYEQYF
13	NA	NA	TRBV11-3	TRBJ1-1	TGTGCCAGCAGCTTTTCTCAACGGGACTCCGCTTTCTTT	CASSFSQRDSAFF
15	NA	NA	TRBV5-1	TRBJ1-4	TGCGCCAGCAGCGTGGGGCTTGCAACTAATGAAAAACTGTTTTTT	CASSVGLATNEKLFF
14	NA	NA	TRBV30	TRBJ1-1	TGTGCCTGGAGTGACTTAGGAGGGAACACTGAAGCTTTCTTT	CAWSDLGGNTEAFF
16	NA	NA	TRBV5-1	TRBJ1-1	TGCGCCAGCAGCTTGGCCCCGAGCGATGAAAACACTGAAGCTTTCTTT	CASSLAPSDENTEAFF
15	NA	NA	TRBV28	TRBJ1-4	TGTGCCAGCAGTTTAGGAGGCAGGGGAGTCATAAAACTGTTTTTT	CASSLGGRGVIKLFF
14	TRBD2	NA	TRBV6-5	TRBJ2-7	TGTGCCAGCAGTCAGCCGGGACTAGCGTCGGAGCAGTACTTC	CASSQPGLASEQYF
18	TRBD2	few	TRBV4-1	TRBJ2-7	TGCGCCAGCAGCCAAGATCTGGTCCCGCCGCGGGAGGACTACGAGCAGTACTTC	CASSQDLVPPREDYEQYF
14	NA	NA	TRBV11-3	TRBJ2-7	TGTGCCAGCAGCTCATCAGGGATGGCCTACGAGCAGTACTTC	CASSSSGMAYEQYF
12	NA	few	TRBV10-1	TRBJ1-1	TGCGCCAGCAGTGAGAGCGGTAGGGGGGCTTTCTTT	CASSESGRGAFF
13	TRBD1	NA	TRBV13	TRBJ1-4	TGTGCCAGCAGCGGGGACAGGGGAGAAAAACTGTTTTTT	CASSGDRGEKLFF
16	TRBD2	NA	TRBV6-6	TRBJ2-5	TGTGCCAGCAGTTACGGACTAGCGGGGGGACAAGAGACCCAGTACTTC	CASSYGLAGGQETQYF
10	NA	NA	TRBV20-1	TRBJ1-2	TGCAGTGCTACGGTGGTTGGCTACACCTTC	CSATVVGYTF
18	TRBD1	NA	TRBV7-2	TRBJ1-2	TGTGCCAGCAGTTTTCCTAGGTATGGACAGGTTGTTGACTATGGCTACACCTTC	CASSFPRYGQVVDYGYTF
15	TRBD1	many	TRBV27	TRBJ1-1	TGTGCCAGCAGTTACCAGACAGGGGAACAGATTGAAGCTTTCTTT	CASSYQTGEQIEAFF
14	TRBD1	NA	TRBV10-3	TRBJ1-2	TGTGCCATCAGTGAAGGACAGGGGGCGGTGGGCTACACCTTC	CAISEGQGAVGYTF
18	NA	NA	TRBV5-8	TRBJ2-6	TGTGCCAGCAGCGATTGGACAGTGGGACCCTCTGGGGCCAACGTCCTGACTTTC	CASSDWTVGPSGANVLTF
15	TRBD2	NA	TRBV6-5	TRBJ2-1	TGTGCCAGCAGTCAAAGGACTAGCGGCTACAATGAGCAGTTCTTC	CASSQRTSGYNEQFF
15	TRBD1	NA	TRBV27	TRBJ2-7	TGTGCCAGCAGTCCATGGACAGGGGGCTCCTACGAGCAGTACTTC	CASSPWTGGSYEQYF
14	TRBD1	NA	TRBV2	TRBJ2-5	TGTGCCAGCAGTGAAACAGGGGCCAAAGAGACCCAGTACTTC	CASSETGAKETQYF
15	NA	NA	TRBV5-6	TRBJ2-3	TGTGCCAGCAGCGAGTTGAGGGCCCGGCCAGATACGCAGTATTTT	CASSELRARPDTQYF
14	NA	once	TRBV5-6	TRBJ1-2	TGTGCCAGCAGCTTGATTTTGACAGTGTATGGCTACACCTTC	CASSLILTVYGYTF
13	NA	few	TRBV6-4	TRBJ1-5	TGTGCCAGCAGTGAGACAGACAATCAGCCCCAGCATTTT	CASSETDNQPQHF
16	TRBD1	NA	TRBV6-5	TRBJ1-2	TGTGCCAGCAGTTCCGGGACAGGATCCTTTAACTATGGCTACACCTTC	CASSSGTGSFNYGYTF
16	NA	NA	TRBV5-1	TRBJ2-2	TGCGCCAGCAGCGCCCGGACTTCCACGAACACCGGGGAGCTGTTTTTT	CASSARTSTNTGELFF
17	TRBD1	NA	TRBV10-1	TRBJ2-7	TGCGCCAGCAGTGAGGGACCCGGGACAGTAAGCTCCTACGAGCAGTACTTC	CASSEGPGTVSSYEQYF
15	NA	NA	TRBV7-9	TRBJ1-2	TGTGCCAGCAGCTCATCACCAAACAGGTTGGGTGGCTACACCTTC	CASSSSPNRLGGYTF
15	TRBD2	NA	TRBV18	TRBJ2-1	TGTGCCAGCTCACCGTCTAGCGGGAGGGCCGGGGGGCAGTTCTTC	CASSPSSGRAGGQFF
17	TRBD1	NA	TRBV4-3	TRBJ2-2	TGCGCCAGCAGCCAAGGACTCGGGACAGTTAGCCCCGGGGAGCTGTTTTTT	CASSQGLGTVSPGELFF
14	NA	NA	TRBV5-1	TRBJ1-1	TGCGCCAGCACCCCCCAGGGGATGAACACTGAAGCTTTCTTT	CASTPQGMNTEAFF
16	TRBD2	NA	TRBV29-1	TRBJ2-3	TGCAGCGTTGGGGTTAGCGGGGGACCCAACACAGATACGCAGTATTTT	CSVGVSGGPNTDTQYF
18	NA	NA	TRBV7-6	TRBJ1-2	TGTGCCAGCAGCTTAGAAGTTATGGGGGCAGGGAAAGTATTTGGCTACACCTTC	CASSLEVMGAGKVFGYTF
14	NA	NA	TRBV28	TRBJ1-1	TGTGCCAGCAGTTTAGAGGGAGGGTACACTGAAGCTTTCTTT	CASSLEGGYTEAFF
16	NA	NA	TRBV5-1	TRBJ1-3	TGCGCCAGCAGCTTGGAGCCAGGGCGCTCTGGAAACACCATATATTTT	CASSLEPGRSGNTIYF
13	NA	NA	TRBV19	TRBJ2-7	TGTGCCAGTAGTATCGGCACAGGCTACGAGCAGTACTTC	CASSIGTGYEQYF